This T cell receptor (beta chain) was documented in a study of blood T cell repertoires in COVID-19. Study at large: Acute and convalescent COVID-19 specimens originated in the United States, Italy and Spain. Sources were T cells, B-cell-depleted T cells, or PBMCs; the material itself was cDNA or gDNA.

The CDR3 has 14 amino acids. V was cut by 0 bases and J by 5 bases, with 11 bases left in between. Germline lookup yields CDR1 SGHRS and CDR2 YFSETQ. As originally analysed: Reference gene primer amplification gave nucleated cell count estimates. TCRdb's table, derived via immunoSEQ multiplex PCR, lists solely in-frame clones and lacks some. V and J calls and clone size are those listed in that table; D and trimming were worked out from the DNA. The sample lists fewer than 100,000 clones; about 89% were seen once. This clonotype was obtained from a human donor with acute or convalescent COVID-19. The donor label of this sample is uncertain. Sequences were obtained from peripheral blood. The genes are TRBV5-1 and TRBJ1-2; D gene unclear. CDR3 sequence reads: CASSLETNRYGYTF. CDR3 in DNA: TGCGCCAGCAGCTTGGAGACAAACCGGTATGGCTACACCTTC. The variable domain in full, with the rest retrieved from reference TRBV5-1 and TRBJ1-2, is KAGVTQTPRYLIKTRGQQVTLSCSPISGHRSVSWYQQTPGQGLQFLFEYFSETQRNKGNFPGRFSGRQFSNSRSEMNVSTLELGDSALYLCASSLETNRYGYTFGSGTRLTVV.